One and the same sample provided the 2 T cell receptor beta chains below, sequenced in a study (dated by TCRdb to the early 2010s). These reads were obtained on an Illumina Genome Analyzer IIx. TCRdb reran the public reads through fastp at Q25 and MiXCR, keeping productive beta chains. Duplicate CDR3 protein sequences are folded into a single record with the most common DNA and genes. The sample table contains 12,000 to 15,000 distinct CDR3 sequences; only one count was recorded for 30% to 40% of them. In total, the top ten clones hold around 16% of the sample. The sample comprised blood. The receptors shown here come from a human donor.

To note about this clonotype: One end of the junction does not line up with germline, which may come from a read error. The V call is TRBV4-2, the J call TRBJ2-1; no clear D. The germline CDR1 and CDR2 sequences are LGHNA and YNFKEQ. The CDR3 sequence is 14 residues long. CDR3 residues: CAGSQGSSYNEQFF. The CDR3 nucleotides are TGTGCCGGCAGCCAAGGGTCATCCTACAATGAGCAGTTCTTC.

This chain connects TRBV4-2 to TRBJ2-7; D might be TRBD2 (5 bases). V lost 0 bases, J lost 3 bases, and 18 bases lay in between. Per germline, CDR1 LGHNA and CDR2 YNFKEQ. The CDR3 is 17 amino acids. This chain's CDR3 is CASSQDLRGSNGYEQYF. DNA of the CDR3: TGTGCCAGCAGCCAAGATCTAAGAGGGTCTAATGGCTACGAGCAGTACTTC.